These 14 T cell receptor beta chains were all obtained from the same sample, sequenced in a study of Ad26.COV2.S vaccination and SARS-CoV-2 variants. The treatment was: approximately 18 received Ad26.COV2.S at low or high dose, single or two shots; about 5 received placebo; per-sample allocation not given. Samples came from day 63 after the first vaccine or placebo injection. The assay was immunoSEQ multiplex PCR, and TCRdb's table has in-frame clones only and misses some. The sample lists a few hundred thousand clones; roughly 87% were seen once. This specimen consisted of peripheral blood, obtained in a trial of Ad26.COV2.S vaccine versus placebo. The source is a person between 18 and 65 years old who received the Ad26.COV2.S COVID-19 vaccine or a placebo.

This chain connects TRBV2 to TRBJ2-5, with D maybe TRBD2 (6 bases). Germline loops: CDR1 SNHLY, CDR2 FYNNEI. The CDR3 totals 13 residues. Trimming removed 6 bases from V and 7 bases from J, with 15 bases in between. CDR3 DNA: TGTGCCAGCAGCCCGCGGGGAGGAAGGACCCAGTACTTC. The encoded protein is CASSPRGGRTQYF.

This chain uses TRBV14 with TRBJ2-5, with 9 bases aligning to TRBD1. The V gene's germline CDR1 is SGHDN and CDR2 FVKESK. The CDR3 has 15 amino acids. Losses at the gene ends were 2 bases for V and 4 bases for J; bases not matched to a gene: 5. The CDR3 loop reads CASSQNRGLGETQYF. The CDR3 nucleotides are TGTGCCAGCAGCCAAAACAGGGGGCTAGGAGAGACCCAGTACTTC.

This clone was observed a few times. The chain uses TRBV29-1 and TRBJ1-5, with D uncertain. Deletions cut 4 bases from V and 2 bases from J, with 9 bases between. Germline loops: CDR1 SQVTM, CDR2 ANQGSEA. This CDR3 is 13 amino acids long. CDR3 residues: CSVAAMRNQPQHF. As DNA, the CDR3 is TGCAGCGTTGCGGCAATGCGCAATCAGCCCCAGCATTTT.

The chain joins TRBV4-1 to TRBJ1-1, with D perhaps TRBD1 (5 bases). V lost 1 base, J lost 1 base, and 10 bases lay in between. From germline, CDR1 is MGHRA and CDR2 YSYEKL. The CDR3 length is 15 residues. CDR3 protein: CASSQARGWNTEAFF. The CDR3, as DNA: TGCGCCAGCAGCCAAGCTCGGGGCTGGAACACTGAAGCTTTCTTT.

On this clone: Other DNA sequences in the same sample also yield this CDR3. The V gene is TRBV7-2, the J gene TRBJ1-5; D gene ambiguous. With 4 bases removed from V and 3 bases from J, the gap between germline ends came to 4 bases. The CDR3 extends over 12 amino acids. Per the germline V gene, CDR1 is SGHTA and CDR2 is FQGNSA. CDR3 loop: CASSSYNQPQHF. In DNA, the CDR3 is TGTGCCAGCAGCTCGTACAATCAGCCCCAGCATTTT.

The V call is TRBV4-1, the J call TRBJ1-2; TRBD1 might be the D (6 bases). V lost 0 bases, J lost 0 bases, and 11 bases lay in between. Germline V gives CDR1 MGHRA, CDR2 YSYEKL. The CDR3 is 16 residues long. CDR3 amino acids: CASSQDGGSTNYGYTF. CDR3 DNA: TGCGCCAGCAGCCAAGATGGGGGCTCGACTAACTATGGCTACACCTTC.

This clone was observed a handful of times. This rearrangement joins TRBV5-1 to TRBJ1-6; the D gene is possibly TRBD1 (6 bases). V shed 0 bases and J shed 9 bases, with 7 bases lying between them. Germline V CDR1 and CDR2: SGHRS, YFSETQ. This CDR3 is built from 13 residues. The CDR3 protein is CASSLADSSPLHF. The CDR3 DNA sequence: TGCGCCAGCAGCTTGGCGGACAGTTCACCCCTCCACTTT.

The chain couples TRBV7-6 to TRBJ1-2; D is ambiguous. Trimming removed 4 bases from V and 4 bases from J, with 13 bases in between. CDR1 SGHVS and CDR2 FNYEAQ come from the germline V gene. This CDR3 is built from 14 residues. This chain's CDR3 is CASSSSWEGYGYTF. The CDR3 DNA reads TGTGCCAGCAGCTCCTCGTGGGAAGGCTATGGCTACACCTTC.

The rearrangement uses TRBV20-1 and TRBJ2-1; 8 nucleotides align to TRBD2. This CDR3 contains 14 residues. CDR1 is DFQATT, CDR2 SNEGSKA, per germline (reference sequence). Unmatched junction bases numbered 10, after V lost 6 bases and J lost 6 bases. Written as DNA, the CDR3 is TGCAGTGCCAGTCGCGGGGGGCGAGGCAATGAGCAGTTCTTC. Translated: CSASRGGRGNEQFF.

The chain recombines TRBV6-6 with TRBJ2-4, with 7 bases identical to TRBD1. Germline V lookup: CDR1 MNHNY, CDR2 SVGAGI (reference sequence). The CDR3 has 13 residues. Trimming at V came to 6 bases and at J to 4 bases, leaving 3 bases not matched to a gene. CDR3 in DNA: TGTGCCAGCAGCGTACAGGGGAAAAACATTCAGTACTTC. It yields the protein CASSVQGKNIQYF.

This chain links TRBV9 with TRBJ1-1, with D tentatively TRBD1 (5 bases). The germline CDR1 and CDR2 sequences are SGDLS and YYNGEE. The CDR3 is made up of 15 amino acids. V was cut by 0 bases and J by 7 bases, with 16 bases left in between. The CDR3 sequence is CASSVATGWQGEAFF. The CDR3 bases are TGTGCCAGCAGCGTAGCTACGGGGTGGCAGGGTGAAGCTTTCTTT.

The chain links TRBV30 to TRBJ1-3, with D perhaps TRBD1 (5 bases). V was cut by 4 bases and J by 3 bases, with 10 bases left in between. This CDR3 region has 13 residues. Germline CDR1 GTSNPN, CDR2 SVGIG (reference sequence). DNA of the CDR3: TGTGCCTGGACGGGGGGGTTTGGAAACACCATATATTTT. Translated: CAWTGGFGNTIYF.

V usage is TRBV5-4 and J usage is TRBJ2-7, with 7 bases aligning to TRBD2. The CDR3 contains 15 residues. Germline V gene sequence: CDR1 SGHNT, CDR2 YYREEE (reference sequence). V gave up 4 bases and J gave up 3 bases; unmatched junction bases: 10. The CDR3 loop is CASSPFRAGVYEQYF. Here the CDR3 DNA reads TGTGCCAGCAGCCCCTTTAGGGCGGGGGTCTACGAGCAGTACTTC.

The chain couples TRBV2 to TRBJ2-1, with D uncertain. Trimming shortened V by 4 bases and J by 2 bases, and 9 bases separated the two germline ends. The germline gives CDR1 SNHLY, CDR2 FYNNEI. CDR3 length: 14 amino acids. The CDR3 protein is CASSGERAYNEQFF. CDR3 bases: TGTGCCAGCAGTGGTGAGAGAGCCTACAATGAGCAGTTCTTC.